This T cell receptor beta chain was sequenced in a study of post-analysis software for immune sequencing data (dated by TCRdb to between 2015 and 2016). Context from the whole study: Relapsing-remitting, secondary progressive and progressive-relapsing multiple sclerosis were recorded as disease courses, and subtype annotation was lacking for some patients. The multiple sclerosis patient repertoires were compared with under 13 previously published healthy control repertoires from donors aged about 6 to 26 years. A subset of samples was prepared in parallel using single-end sample barcoding, then pooled and co-amplified after Illumina adapter ligation. Summary of the overall study and its limitations: Normalized Chao1 diversity was significantly lower in multiple sclerosis patients than controls, suggesting substantial peripheral T-cell clonal expansion. Direct clustering with F measure showed strong co-clustering of samples prepared in the same batch, prompting a batch-effect correction. A few TRBV segments, including TRBV5-6, TRBV5-1 and TRBV20-1, were significantly more frequent in patients than controls. The control group was slightly older than the multiple sclerosis patient group.

Receptor amplification or capture employed PCR. This sample was sequenced with an Illumina HiSeq 2500. Unique molecular identifiers were incorporated into TCR beta cDNA libraries to reduce PCR and sequencing biases. Some 500,000 cDNA molecules were obtained for every 1 to 10 million input T cells, so each molecule roughly corresponded to one T cell. The patient libraries were prepared and sequenced with the same protocol used for the earlier healthy control dataset. Within a given batch, samples were prepared together, multiplexed and sequenced on the same HiSeq lane. From the authors' description of their analysis: Raw barcoded reads were processed with MIGEC, and single-read molecular identifier groups were discarded before consensus assembly and CDR3 extraction. VDJtools was used for post-analysis of the clonotype tables, with diversity normalized by down-sampling every dataset to the smallest sample size. To correct batch-related cross-sample contamination, repertoire overlap clustering matched CDR3 amino acid sequences but not nucleotide sequences. TCRdb cleaned the public reads at Q25 with fastp, built clones with MiXCR and kept in-frame beta chains. Merged by CDR3 protein, the rows form single entries marked with the most common genes and DNA. The authors' filters were not applied to this entry. The sample table shows 380,000 or so distinct CDR3 sequences, and about a third are seen once. Around 15% of the sample lies in the top ten.

The germline V gene provides CDR1 MNHNS and CDR2 SASEGT. Reading from cysteine to phenylalanine, the CDR3 counts 13 amino acids. Only CDR3 DNA remains: 39 bases, in frame from the first base. V is pruned by 6 bases and J by 7 bases, leaving 4 bases of the junction without a gene match. This clonotype was recorded a few times. This clone's antigen is unknown. The input lacks base qualities; no much larger clone sits a single base away. To demonstrate the VDJtools post-analysis software, the study profiled TCR beta repertoires from the peripheral blood of some 13 young patients with multiple sclerosis. The multiple sclerosis patients were children and adolescents between about 6 and 16 years of age.

Sample: blood. This clonotype was sampled from a girl aged 10 to 17 with multiple sclerosis. The chain is made from TRBV6-1 and TRBJ2-1; TRBD1 lines up with 9 middle nucleotides. The DNA sequence is TGTGCCAGCAGCGGACAGGGGTGGAATGAGCAGTTCTTC. Translated, it gives CASSGQGWNEQFF.